These T cell receptor beta chains were read from a single sample in a study of CD8+ T cells in alopecia areata. Clones were sequenced by immunoSEQ multiplex PCR, and TCRdb holds only the in-frame ones, with some missing. Of 90,000 to 150,000 clones in the sample, 35% to 45% were seen once. Sequencing was carried out using CD4+ T cells sorted from blood. The receptors were gathered from a human donor with alopecia areata. CDR3s include the opening cysteine and the closing phenylalanine or tryptophan.

v_gene: TRBV4-3
CDR3aa: CASSEAVGEADTQYF

v_gene: TRBV30
CDR3aa: CAWSVRYEQYF

v_gene: TRBV29-1
CDR3aa: CSVASGTGAQPQHF

v_gene: TRBV15
CDR3aa: CATGPRDTDTQYF

v_gene: TRBV9
CDR3aa: CASSAGGLNEQFF

v_gene: TRBV29-1
CDR3aa: CSVGLGNEQFF

v_gene: TRBV7-2
CDR3aa: CASSRTSGGYEQYF

v_gene: TRBV29-1
CDR3aa: CSVARASGVQETQYF

v_gene: TRBV20-1
CDR3aa: CSAFRWPQHF

v_gene: TRBV30
CDR3aa: CAWSVVLEETQYF

v_gene: TRBV5-1
CDR3aa: CASSFDPTPQETQYF

v_gene: TRBV15
CDR3aa: CATSRIAGLTYNEQFF

v_gene: TRBV4-1
CDR3aa: CASSSDYLTDTQYF

v_gene: TRBV2
CDR3aa: CASSRRLGEQFF

v_gene: TRBV6-6
CDR3aa: CASSSNSGTLVTQYF

v_gene: TRBV29-1
CDR3aa: CSPNTLLGETQYF

v_gene: TRBV7-3
CDR3aa: CASSLTGGEQYF

v_gene: TRBV4-3
CDR3aa: CASSQDTSGGTYNEQFF

v_gene: TRBV6-5
CDR3aa: CASSYRGLGGELFF

v_gene: TRBV7-9
CDR3aa: CASSSTGTSGSYNEQFF

v_gene: TRBV29-1
CDR3aa: CSVGSLGALNPGEQYF

v_gene: TRBV29-1
CDR3aa: CSVTTGHSGNTIYF

v_gene: TRBV30
CDR3aa: CAWSVRQSLSYEQYF

v_gene: TRBV10-3
CDR3aa: CAISESVGGGEKTQYF

v_gene: TRBV30
CDR3aa: CAWRAGFNNQPQHF

v_gene: TRBV6-5
CDR3aa: CASKGGGGSSYEQYF

v_gene: TRBV5-6
CDR3aa: CASSSGGLAGYEQYF

v_gene: TRBV7-2
CDR3aa: CASNEGTALNQPQHF

v_gene: TRBV5-1
CDR3aa: CASSLVPGGEQYF

v_gene: TRBV20-1
CDR3aa: CSARFNEQYF

v_gene: TRBV30
CDR3aa: CAWSVRRAGELFF

v_gene: TRBV11-2
CDR3aa: CASSVLAGGPGEQFF

v_gene: TRBV29-1
CDR3aa: CSVEAGVIYNEQFF

v_gene: TRBV15
CDR3aa: CATSRGPSGVETQYF

v_gene: TRBV2
CDR3aa: CASSERQGTLQTQYF

v_gene: TRBV27
CDR3aa: CASSYRDRGNNEQFF

v_gene: TRBV7-2
CDR3aa: CASSSGIQGGEQFF

v_gene: TRBV7-3
CDR3aa: CASSNKQGGIQYF

v_gene: TRBV6-6
CDR3aa: CASSYTRSTYEQYF

v_gene: TRBV2
CDR3aa: CASSAWQRGETQYF

v_gene: TRBV5-1
CDR3aa: CASSLGDYNEQFF